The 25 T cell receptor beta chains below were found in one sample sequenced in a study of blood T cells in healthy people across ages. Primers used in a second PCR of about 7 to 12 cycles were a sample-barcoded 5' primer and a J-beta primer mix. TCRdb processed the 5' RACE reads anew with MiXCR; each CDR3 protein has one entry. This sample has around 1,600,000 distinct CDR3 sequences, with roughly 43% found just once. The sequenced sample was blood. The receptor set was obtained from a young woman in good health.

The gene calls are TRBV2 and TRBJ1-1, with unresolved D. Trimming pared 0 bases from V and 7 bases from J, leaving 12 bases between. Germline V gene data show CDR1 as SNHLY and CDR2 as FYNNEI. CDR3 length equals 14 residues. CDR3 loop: CASSEASRQCEAFF. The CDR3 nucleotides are TGTGCCAGCAGTGAAGCAAGTCGGCAGTGTGAAGCTTTCTTT. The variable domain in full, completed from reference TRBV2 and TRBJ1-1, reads EPEVTQTPSHQVTQMGQEVILRCVPISNHLYFYWYRQILGQKVEFLVSFYNNEISEKSEIFDDQFSVERPDGSNFTLKIRSTKLEDSAMYFCASSEASRQCEAFFGQGTRLTVV.

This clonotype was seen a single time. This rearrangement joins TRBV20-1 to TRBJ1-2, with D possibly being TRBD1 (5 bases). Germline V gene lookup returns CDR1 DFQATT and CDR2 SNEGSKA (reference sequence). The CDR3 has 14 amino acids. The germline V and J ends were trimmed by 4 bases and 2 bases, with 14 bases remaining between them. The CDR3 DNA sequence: TGCAGTGCTAAGGGACCCCGGACAAACTATGGCTACACCTTC. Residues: CSAKGPRTNYGYTF.

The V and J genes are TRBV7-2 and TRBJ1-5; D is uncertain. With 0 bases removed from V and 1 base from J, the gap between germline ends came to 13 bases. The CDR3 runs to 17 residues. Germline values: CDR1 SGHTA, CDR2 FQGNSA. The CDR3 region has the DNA TGTGCCAGCAGCTTAGCCGGGGATGCGGGGAGCAATCAGCCCCAGCATTTT. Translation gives CASSLAGDAGSNQPQHF.

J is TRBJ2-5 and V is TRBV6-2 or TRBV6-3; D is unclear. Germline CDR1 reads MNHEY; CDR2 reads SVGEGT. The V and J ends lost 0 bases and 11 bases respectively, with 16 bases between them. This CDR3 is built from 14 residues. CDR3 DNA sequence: TGTGCCAGCAGTTACTCAGGGCTCCTCAATGAGCAGTACTTC. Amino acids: CASSYSGLLNEQYF.

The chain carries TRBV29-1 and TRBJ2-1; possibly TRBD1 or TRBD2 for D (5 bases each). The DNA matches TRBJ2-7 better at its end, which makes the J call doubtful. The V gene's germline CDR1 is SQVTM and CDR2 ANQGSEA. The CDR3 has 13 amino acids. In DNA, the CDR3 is TGCAGCGTTGCCGGGACCTCCTACAATGAGCAGTACTTC. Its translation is CSVAGTSYNEQYF.

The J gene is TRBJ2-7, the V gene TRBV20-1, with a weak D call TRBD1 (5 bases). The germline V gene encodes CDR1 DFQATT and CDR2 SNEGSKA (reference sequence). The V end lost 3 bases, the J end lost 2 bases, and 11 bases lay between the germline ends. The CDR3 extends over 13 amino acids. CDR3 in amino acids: CSASSGPTYEQYF. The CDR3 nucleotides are TGCAGTGCTAGTTCAGGGCCCACCTACGAGCAGTACTTC.

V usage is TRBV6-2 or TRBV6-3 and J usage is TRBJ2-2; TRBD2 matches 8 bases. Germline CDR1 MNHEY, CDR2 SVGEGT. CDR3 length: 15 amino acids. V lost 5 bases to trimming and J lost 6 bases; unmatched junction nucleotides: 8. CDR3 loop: CASSTGTSSSGELFF. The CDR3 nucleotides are TGTGCCAGCAGTACGGGGACTAGTAGCTCCGGGGAGCTGTTTTTT.

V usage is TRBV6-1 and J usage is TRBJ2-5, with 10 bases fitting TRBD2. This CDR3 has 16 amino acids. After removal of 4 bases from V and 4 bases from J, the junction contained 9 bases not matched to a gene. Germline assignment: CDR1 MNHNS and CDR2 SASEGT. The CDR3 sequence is CASSVSGRASGETQYF. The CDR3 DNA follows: TGTGCCAGCAGTGTAAGCGGGAGGGCCTCAGGAGAGACCCAGTACTTC.

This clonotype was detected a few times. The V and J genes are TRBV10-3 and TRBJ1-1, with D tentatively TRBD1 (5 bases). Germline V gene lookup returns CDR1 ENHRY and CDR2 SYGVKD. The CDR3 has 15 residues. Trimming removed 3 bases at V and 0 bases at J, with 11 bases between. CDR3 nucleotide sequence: TGTGCCATCAGTGAACAGGACCGCCTGAACACTGAAGCTTTCTTT. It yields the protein CAISEQDRLNTEAFF.

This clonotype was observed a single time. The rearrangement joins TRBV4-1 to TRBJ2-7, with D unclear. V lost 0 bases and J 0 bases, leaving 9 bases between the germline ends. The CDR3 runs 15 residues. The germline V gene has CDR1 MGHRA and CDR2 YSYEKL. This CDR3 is CASSQESFLSYEQYF. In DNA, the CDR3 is TGCGCCAGCAGCCAAGAGAGCTTCCTCTCCTACGAGCAGTACTTC.

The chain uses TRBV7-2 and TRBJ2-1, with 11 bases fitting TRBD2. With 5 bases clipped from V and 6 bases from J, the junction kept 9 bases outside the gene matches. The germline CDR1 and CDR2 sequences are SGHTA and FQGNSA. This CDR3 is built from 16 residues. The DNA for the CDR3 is TGTGCCAGCAGCCCCACTAGCGGGGGAGGTGGCAATGAGCAGTTCTTC. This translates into CASSPTSGGGGNEQFF.

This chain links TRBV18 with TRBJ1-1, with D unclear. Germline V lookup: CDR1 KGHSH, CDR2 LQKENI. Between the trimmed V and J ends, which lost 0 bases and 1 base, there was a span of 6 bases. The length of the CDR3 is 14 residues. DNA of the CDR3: TGTGCCAGCTCACCACCGCTGTCGAACACTGAAGCTTTCTTT. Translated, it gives CASSPPLSNTEAFF.

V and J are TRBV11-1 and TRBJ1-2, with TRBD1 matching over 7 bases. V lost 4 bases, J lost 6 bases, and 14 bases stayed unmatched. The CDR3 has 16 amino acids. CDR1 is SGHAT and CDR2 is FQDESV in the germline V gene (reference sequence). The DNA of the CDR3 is TGTGCCAGCAGCTCATCCTTGGGGACAGCCGGTCATGGCTACACCTTC. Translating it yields CASSSSLGTAGHGYTF.

Here the CDR3 reads CASRLGGPSYEQFF. The CDR3 DNA follows: TGTGCCAGCAGACTCGGCGGACCCTCCTACGAGCAGTTCTTC. V usage is TRBV11-1 and J usage is TRBJ2-1; D is undetermined. Looked up from germline, CDR1 is SGHAT and CDR2 is FQDESV (reference sequence). The CDR3 is 14 residues long. Trimming stripped 6 bases from V and 10 bases from J, with 19 bases between.

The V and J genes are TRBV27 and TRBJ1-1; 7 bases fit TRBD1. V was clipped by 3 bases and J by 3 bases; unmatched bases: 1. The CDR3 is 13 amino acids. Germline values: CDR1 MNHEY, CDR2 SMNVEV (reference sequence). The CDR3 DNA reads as TGTGCCAGCAGTTTCGGGACAGACACTGAAGCTTTCTTT. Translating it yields CASSFGTDTEAFF.

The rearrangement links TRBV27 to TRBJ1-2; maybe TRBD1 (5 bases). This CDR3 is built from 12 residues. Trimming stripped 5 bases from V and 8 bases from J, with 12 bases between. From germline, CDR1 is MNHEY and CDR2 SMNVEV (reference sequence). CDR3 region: CASSQGLGGYTF. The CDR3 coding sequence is TGTGCCAGCAGTCAGGGCCTAGGAGGCTACACCTTC.

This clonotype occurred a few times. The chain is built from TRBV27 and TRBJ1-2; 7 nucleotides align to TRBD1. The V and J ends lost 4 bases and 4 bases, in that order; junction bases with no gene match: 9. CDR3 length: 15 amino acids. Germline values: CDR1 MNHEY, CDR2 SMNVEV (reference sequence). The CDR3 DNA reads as TGTGCCAGCAGTTATGACAGGGACCCCCTCTATGGCTACACCTTC. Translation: CASSYDRDPLYGYTF.

CDR3 in amino acids: CASNEAGEETQYF. The DNA of the CDR3 is TGTGCCAGCAATGAAGCCGGGGAGGAGACCCAGTACTTC. V gene TRBV12-3 or TRBV12-4 combines with J gene TRBJ2-5, with D perhaps TRBD2 (5 bases). Trimming removed 7 bases from V and 5 bases from J, with 14 bases in between. This CDR3 is 13 amino acids long.

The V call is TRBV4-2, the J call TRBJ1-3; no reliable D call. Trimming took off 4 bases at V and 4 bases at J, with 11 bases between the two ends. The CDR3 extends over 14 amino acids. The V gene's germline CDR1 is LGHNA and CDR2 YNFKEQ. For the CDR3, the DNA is TGTGCCAGCAGCCTAGTAGGAAAAGGAAACACCATATATTTT. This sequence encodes CASSLVGKGNTIYF.

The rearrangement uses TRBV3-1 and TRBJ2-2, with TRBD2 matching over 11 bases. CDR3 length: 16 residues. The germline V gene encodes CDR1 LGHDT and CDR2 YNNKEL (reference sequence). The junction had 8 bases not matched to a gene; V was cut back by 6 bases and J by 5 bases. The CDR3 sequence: CASRNTGTSGTGELFF. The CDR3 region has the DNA TGTGCCAGCAGGAACACCGGGACTAGCGGTACCGGGGAGCTGTTTTTT.

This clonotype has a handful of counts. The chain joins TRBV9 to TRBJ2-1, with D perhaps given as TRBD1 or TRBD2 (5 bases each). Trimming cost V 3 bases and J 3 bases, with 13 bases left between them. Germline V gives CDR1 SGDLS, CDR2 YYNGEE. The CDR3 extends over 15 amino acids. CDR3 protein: CASSGMGTLYNEQFF. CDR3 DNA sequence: TGTGCCAGCAGCGGGATGGGGACCCTCTACAATGAGCAGTTCTTC. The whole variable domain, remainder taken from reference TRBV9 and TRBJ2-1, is DSGVTQTPKHLITATGQRVTLRCSPRSGDLSVYWYQQSLDQGLQFLIQYYNGEERAKGNILERFSAQQFPDLHSELNLSSLELGDSALYFCASSGMGTLYNEQFFGPGTRLTVL.

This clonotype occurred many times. DNA of the CDR3: TGTGCCATCAGAGGAGCCCCCAATGAGCAGTTCTTC. This gives the protein CAIRGAPNEQFF. The genes are TRBV10-3 and TRBJ2-1; D remains unclear. Germline CDR1 is ENHRY and CDR2 is SYGVKD. The germline V and J ends were trimmed by 6 bases and 6 bases, with 9 bases remaining between them. CDR3 length equals 12 residues.

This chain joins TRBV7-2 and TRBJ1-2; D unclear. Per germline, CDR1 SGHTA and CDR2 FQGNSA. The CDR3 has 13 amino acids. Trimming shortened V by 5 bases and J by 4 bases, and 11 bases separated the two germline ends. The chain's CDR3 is CASSPSMSYGYTF. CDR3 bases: TGTGCCAGCAGCCCCTCGATGTCCTATGGCTACACCTTC.

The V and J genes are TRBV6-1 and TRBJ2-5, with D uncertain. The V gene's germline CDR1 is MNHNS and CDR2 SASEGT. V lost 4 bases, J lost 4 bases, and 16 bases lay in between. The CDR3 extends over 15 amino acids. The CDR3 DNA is TGTGCCAGCAGTGCCGACACCCAAAAGATAGAGACCCAGTACTTC. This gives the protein CASSADTQKIETQYF.

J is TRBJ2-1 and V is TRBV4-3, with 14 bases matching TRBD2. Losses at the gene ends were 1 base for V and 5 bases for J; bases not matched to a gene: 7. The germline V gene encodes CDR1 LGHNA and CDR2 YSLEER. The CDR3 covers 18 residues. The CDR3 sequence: CASSQATPGLAGDNEQFF. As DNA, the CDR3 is TGCGCCAGCAGCCAAGCGACCCCGGGACTAGCGGGAGACAATGAGCAGTTCTTC.